A selection of T cell receptor beta chains follows, all from one sample in a study of blood T cell repertoires in COVID-19. TCRdb's copy holds only in-frame clones and misses some; the assay was immunoSEQ multiplex PCR. The sample carries 70,000 to 100,000 clones, around 85% recorded once. The specimen sequenced was peripheral blood. These receptors came from an older woman with COVID-19, enrolled during active disease. Each CDR3 is given with its conserved first and last residue. The D gene is left open where the match is weak. Only part of the rows carry a size: once, few, many, or a class if the clone is expanded.

D gene: .; V gene: TRBV2; clone size: once; J gene: TRBJ1-1; CDR3 length: 15; CDR3 protein: CASSEALQGGDEAFF; CDR3 DNA: TGTGCCAGCAGTGAAGCGCTTCAGGGTGGAGATGAAGCTTTCTTT
D gene: .; V gene: TRBV12-5; clone size: .; J gene: TRBJ2-3; CDR3 length: 16; CDR3 protein: CASGLSEITLTDTQYF; CDR3 DNA: TGTGCTAGTGGTTTGAGCGAAATCACCCTCACAGATACGCAGTATTTT
D gene: .; V gene: TRBV7-8; clone size: .; J gene: TRBJ2-3; CDR3 length: 16; CDR3 protein: CASSLEWDFIADTQYF; CDR3 DNA: TGTGCCAGCAGCCTAGAATGGGACTTCATTGCAGATACGCAGTATTTT
D gene: .; V gene: TRBV15; clone size: .; J gene: TRBJ1-6; CDR3 length: 14; CDR3 protein: CATSRDLPAGSLHF; CDR3 DNA: TGTGCCACCAGCAGAGATCTCCCGGCGGGTAGCCTCCACTTT
D gene: .; V gene: TRBV4-1; clone size: .; J gene: TRBJ2-5; CDR3 length: 14; CDR3 protein: CASSQGSVQETQYF; CDR3 DNA: TGCGCCAGCAGCCAAGGCAGCGTGCAAGAGACCCAGTACTTC
D gene: .; V gene: TRBV5-1; clone size: few; J gene: TRBJ2-5; CDR3 length: 15; CDR3 protein: CASSLMGGVWETQYF; CDR3 DNA: TGCGCCAGCAGCTTGATGGGTGGAGTGTGGGAGACCCAGTACTTC
D gene: .; V gene: TRBV6-5; clone size: .; J gene: TRBJ1-2; CDR3 length: 15; CDR3 protein: CASSTGGGVPYGYTF; CDR3 DNA: TGTGCCAGCAGTACCGGGGGAGGGGTTCCCTATGGCTACACCTTC
D gene: .; V gene: TRBV7-8; clone size: few; J gene: TRBJ1-1; CDR3 length: 15; CDR3 protein: CASSFRDGGNTEAFF; CDR3 DNA: TGTGCCAGCAGCTTCCGAGACGGGGGGAACACTGAAGCTTTCTTT
D gene: .; V gene: TRBV4-3; clone size: .; J gene: TRBJ1-6; CDR3 length: 16; CDR3 protein: CASSQDGKGVGSPLHF; CDR3 DNA: TGCGCCAGCAGCCAAGATGGGAAGGGAGTAGGGTCACCCCTCCACTTT
D gene: .; V gene: TRBV9; clone size: .; J gene: TRBJ1-5; CDR3 length: 13; CDR3 protein: CASVGGGNQPQHF; CDR3 DNA: TGTGCCAGCGTCGGAGGGGGCAATCAGCCCCAGCATTTT
D gene: .; V gene: TRBV19; clone size: few; J gene: TRBJ1-5; CDR3 length: 15; CDR3 protein: CASSMEGQANQPQHF; CDR3 DNA: TGTGCCAGTAGTATGGAGGGCCAGGCTAATCAGCCCCAGCATTTT
D gene: TRBD1; V gene: TRBV6-1; clone size: .; J gene: TRBJ1-2; CDR3 length: 15; CDR3 protein: CASSESGQGNYGYTF; CDR3 DNA: TGTGCCAGCAGTGAATCGGGACAGGGTAACTATGGCTACACCTTC
D gene: TRBD1; V gene: TRBV6-1; clone size: .; J gene: TRBJ2-1; CDR3 length: 16; CDR3 protein: CASSERGQLTYNEQFF; CDR3 DNA: TGTGCCAGCAGTGAACGGGGACAGCTCACCTACAATGAGCAGTTCTTC
D gene: TRBD1; V gene: TRBV7-9; clone size: .; J gene: TRBJ2-2; CDR3 length: 14; CDR3 protein: CASRGTGTTGELFF; CDR3 DNA: TGTGCCAGCAGGGGGACAGGGACCACCGGGGAGCTGTTTTTT
D gene: .; V gene: TRBV11-2; clone size: few; J gene: TRBJ2-5; CDR3 length: 15; CDR3 protein: CASSLVGGRQETQYF; CDR3 DNA: TGTGCCAGCAGCTTAGTCGGGGGGCGGCAAGAGACCCAGTACTTC
D gene: .; V gene: TRBV20-1; clone size: .; J gene: TRBJ2-7; CDR3 length: 11; CDR3 protein: CSARDSYEQYF; CDR3 DNA: TGCAGTGCTAGGGACAGTTACGAGCAGTACTTC
D gene: .; V gene: TRBV28; clone size: .; J gene: TRBJ1-1; CDR3 length: 14; CDR3 protein: CASSPPVARTEAFF; CDR3 DNA: TGTGCCAGCAGTCCTCCTGTTGCGCGGACTGAAGCTTTCTTT
D gene: TRBD1; V gene: TRBV30; clone size: .; J gene: TRBJ1-4; CDR3 length: 14; CDR3 protein: CAWSPQGAGEKLFF; CDR3 DNA: TGTGCCTGGAGTCCACAGGGGGCCGGTGAAAAACTGTTTTTT
D gene: .; V gene: TRBV14; clone size: .; J gene: TRBJ2-3; CDR3 length: 14; CDR3 protein: CASRGQRNTDTQYF; CDR3 DNA: TGTGCCAGCAGAGGACAGCGAAACACAGATACGCAGTATTTT
D gene: .; V gene: TRBV14; clone size: .; J gene: TRBJ1-2; CDR3 length: 12; CDR3 protein: CASSQGAYGYTF; CDR3 DNA: TGTGCCAGCAGCCAAGGGGCCTATGGCTACACCTTC
D gene: TRBD1; V gene: TRBV6-5; clone size: .; J gene: TRBJ1-5; CDR3 length: 14; CDR3 protein: CASSRTGVNQPQHF; CDR3 DNA: TGTGCCAGCAGTCGGACAGGCGTTAATCAGCCCCAGCATTTT
D gene: TRBD1; V gene: TRBV30; clone size: .; J gene: TRBJ1-4; CDR3 length: 14; CDR3 protein: CAWSATGVGEKLFF; CDR3 DNA: TGTGCCTGGAGTGCGACAGGGGTAGGGGAAAAACTGTTTTTT
D gene: TRBD1; V gene: TRBV6-1; clone size: once; J gene: TRBJ1-3; CDR3 length: 14; CDR3 protein: CASSDTGVGNTIYF; CDR3 DNA: TGTGCCAGCAGTGATACAGGGGTTGGAAACACCATATATTTT
D gene: .; V gene: TRBV5-1; clone size: .; J gene: TRBJ1-1; CDR3 length: 13; CDR3 protein: CASSQNRNTEAFF; CDR3 DNA: TGCGCCAGCAGCCAGAACAGGAACACTGAAGCTTTCTTT
D gene: .; V gene: TRBV12-5; clone size: .; J gene: TRBJ2-7; CDR3 length: 14; CDR3 protein: CASGPQYNPYEQYF; CDR3 DNA: TGTGCTAGTGGTCCACAGTACAACCCCTACGAGCAGTACTTC
D gene: .; V gene: TRBV2; clone size: .; J gene: TRBJ1-6; CDR3 length: 13; CDR3 protein: CASSARNGSPLHF; CDR3 DNA: TGTGCCAGCAGTGCTAGGAACGGTTCACCCCTCCACTTT
D gene: .; V gene: TRBV12-1; clone size: .; J gene: TRBJ1-2; CDR3 length: 17; CDR3 protein: CASSFEYQSSGNYGYTF; CDR3 DNA: TGTGCCAGCAGCTTTGAATACCAGAGCTCGGGTAACTATGGCTACACCTTC
D gene: .; V gene: TRBV25-1; clone size: .; J gene: TRBJ2-2; CDR3 length: 14; CDR3 protein: CASPSTANTGELFF; CDR3 DNA: TGTGCCAGCCCAAGTACAGCGAACACCGGGGAGCTGTTTTTT
D gene: .; V gene: TRBV28; clone size: .; J gene: TRBJ1-2; CDR3 length: 14; CDR3 protein: CASSPGTSNYGYTF; CDR3 DNA: TGTGCCAGCAGCCCTGGGACATCTAACTATGGCTACACCTTC
D gene: TRBD1; V gene: TRBV29-1; clone size: .; J gene: TRBJ1-1; CDR3 length: 13; CDR3 protein: CSVERGPYTEAFF; CDR3 DNA: TGCAGCGTTGAGAGGGGGCCTTACACTGAAGCTTTCTTT
D gene: .; V gene: TRBV4-3; clone size: .; J gene: TRBJ1-2; CDR3 length: 15; CDR3 protein: CASSQDLGGFYGYTF; CDR3 DNA: TGCGCCAGCAGCCAAGATCTCGGAGGGTTCTATGGCTACACCTTC
D gene: .; V gene: TRBV28; clone size: .; J gene: TRBJ2-3; CDR3 length: 15; CDR3 protein: CASSFSPSRPDTQYF; CDR3 DNA: TGTGCCAGCAGTTTCTCTCCTAGCCGCCCAGATACGCAGTATTTT
D gene: .; V gene: TRBV7-2; clone size: .; J gene: TRBJ1-1; CDR3 length: 15; CDR3 protein: CASSLVGGVNTEAFF; CDR3 DNA: TGTGCCAGCAGCTTAGTTGGGGGGGTGAACACTGAAGCTTTCTTT
D gene: .; V gene: TRBV7-2; clone size: .; J gene: TRBJ1-3; CDR3 length: 17; CDR3 protein: CASSLGPGRGSGNTIYF; CDR3 DNA: TGTGCCAGCAGCTTAGGCCCCGGAAGGGGCTCTGGAAACACCATATATTTT
D gene: TRBD2; V gene: TRBV5-1; clone size: .; J gene: TRBJ2-2; CDR3 length: 15; CDR3 protein: CASVPGGTNTGELFF; CDR3 DNA: TGCGCCAGCGTCCCGGGGGGGACGAACACCGGGGAGCTGTTTTTT
D gene: TRBD1; V gene: TRBV27; clone size: few; J gene: TRBJ1-6; CDR3 length: 15; CDR3 protein: CASSLEDRKLSPLHF; CDR3 DNA: TGTGCCAGCAGTTTAGAGGACAGGAAACTTTCACCCCTCCACTTT
D gene: TRBD1; V gene: TRBV10-2; clone size: .; J gene: TRBJ1-1; CDR3 length: 14; CDR3 protein: CASSERGPNTEAFF; CDR3 DNA: TGCGCCAGCAGTGAGAGGGGGCCGAACACTGAAGCTTTCTTT
D gene: TRBD2; V gene: TRBV6-5; clone size: .; J gene: TRBJ2-3; CDR3 length: 15; CDR3 protein: CASRSPGLAEDTQYF; CDR3 DNA: TGTGCCAGCAGGTCTCCGGGACTAGCGGAAGATACGCAGTATTTT
D gene: .; V gene: TRBV19; clone size: .; J gene: TRBJ1-5; CDR3 length: 14; CDR3 protein: CASSYIAGNQPQHF; CDR3 DNA: TGTGCCAGCTCCTATATTGCTGGCAATCAGCCCCAGCATTTT
D gene: .; V gene: TRBV21-1; clone size: .; J gene: TRBJ2-3; CDR3 length: 16; CDR3 protein: CASSKAREGSTDTQYF; CDR3 DNA: TGTGCCAGCAGCAAAGCGCGGGAGGGAAGCACAGATACGCAGTATTTT
D gene: .; V gene: TRBV5-1; clone size: .; J gene: TRBJ1-1; CDR3 length: 15; CDR3 protein: CASSLSTGPNTEAFF; CDR3 DNA: TGCGCCAGCAGCTTATCGACAGGACCGAACACTGAAGCTTTCTTT
D gene: TRBD2; V gene: TRBV9; clone size: .; J gene: TRBJ2-3; CDR3 length: 17; CDR3 protein: CASSVGELAGLTDTQYF; CDR3 DNA: TGTGCCAGCAGCGTAGGCGAACTAGCGGGGCTCACAGATACGCAGTATTTT